This TCR beta chain was recovered during a study of graft-versus-host responses after intestinal transplantation. In the study overall: Grafts were multivisceral, liver-intestinal, or isolated intestinal.

Of note for this clone: Its antigen is undetermined.

Assay used: immunoSEQ multiplex PCR; TCRdb lists only in-frame clones, some missing. The top ten hold about 0.42% of the sample, which has approximately 46,000 clones, roughly 84% seen once. The specimen comprised unstimulated CD4+ T cells sorted from spleen or lymph node cells, sampled before transplant. The sequence came from a human donor who was the organ donor for an intestinal transplant.

For the CDR3, the DNA is TGTGCCAGCAAAAACTCCTACGAGCAGTACTTC. Translation gives CASKNSYEQYF. This chain joins TRBV6-1 and TRBJ2-7, with D unclear. The V gene lost 7 bases and the J gene lost 0 bases, with 4 bases spanning the gap. The germline V gene has CDR1 MNHNS and CDR2 SASEGT. The CDR3 runs to 11 residues.